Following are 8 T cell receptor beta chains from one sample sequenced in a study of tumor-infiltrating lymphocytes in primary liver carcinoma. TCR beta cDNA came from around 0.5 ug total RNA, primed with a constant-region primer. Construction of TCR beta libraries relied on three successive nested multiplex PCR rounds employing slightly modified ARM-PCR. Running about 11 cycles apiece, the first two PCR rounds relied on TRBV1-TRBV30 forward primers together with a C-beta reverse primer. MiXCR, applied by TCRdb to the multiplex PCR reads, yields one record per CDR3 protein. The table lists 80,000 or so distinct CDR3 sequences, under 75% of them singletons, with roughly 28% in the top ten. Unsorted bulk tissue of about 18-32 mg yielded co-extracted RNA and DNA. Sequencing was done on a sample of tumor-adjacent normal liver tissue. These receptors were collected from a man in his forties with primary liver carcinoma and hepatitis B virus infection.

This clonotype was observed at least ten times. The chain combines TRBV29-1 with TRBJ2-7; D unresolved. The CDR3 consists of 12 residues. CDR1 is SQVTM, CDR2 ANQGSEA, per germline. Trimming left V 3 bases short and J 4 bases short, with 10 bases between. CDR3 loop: CSVESADYEQYF. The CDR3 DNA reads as TGCAGCGTTGAGTCCGCAGATTACGAGCAGTACTTC.

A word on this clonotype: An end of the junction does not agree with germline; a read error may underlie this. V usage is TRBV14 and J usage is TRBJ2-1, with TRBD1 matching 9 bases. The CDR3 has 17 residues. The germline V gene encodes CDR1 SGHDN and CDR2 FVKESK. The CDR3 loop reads CTSSQESQGTGYNEQFF. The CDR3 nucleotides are TGTACCAGCAGCCAAGAGAGTCAGGGGACAGGGTACAATGAGCAGTTCTTC.

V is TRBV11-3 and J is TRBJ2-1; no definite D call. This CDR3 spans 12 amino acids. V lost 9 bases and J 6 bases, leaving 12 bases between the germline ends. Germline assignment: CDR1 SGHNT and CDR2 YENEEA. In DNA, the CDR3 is TGTGCCAGTAACTTAAGTGCCAATGAGCAGTTCTTC. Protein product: CASNLSANEQFF.

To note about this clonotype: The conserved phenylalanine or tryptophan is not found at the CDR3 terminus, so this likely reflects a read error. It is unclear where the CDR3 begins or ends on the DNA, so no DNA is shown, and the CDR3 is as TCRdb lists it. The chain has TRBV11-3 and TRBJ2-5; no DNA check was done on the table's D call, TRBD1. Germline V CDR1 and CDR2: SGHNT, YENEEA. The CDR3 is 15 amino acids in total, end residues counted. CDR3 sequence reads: CASSLDPGAEETQYL.

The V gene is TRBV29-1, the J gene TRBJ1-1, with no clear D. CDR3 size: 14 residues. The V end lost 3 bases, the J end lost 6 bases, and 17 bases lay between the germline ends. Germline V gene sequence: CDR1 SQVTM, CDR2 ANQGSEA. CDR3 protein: CSVEGMPCSPEAFF. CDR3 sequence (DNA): TGCAGCGTTGAGGGGATGCCGTGCTCGCCTGAAGCTTTCTTT.

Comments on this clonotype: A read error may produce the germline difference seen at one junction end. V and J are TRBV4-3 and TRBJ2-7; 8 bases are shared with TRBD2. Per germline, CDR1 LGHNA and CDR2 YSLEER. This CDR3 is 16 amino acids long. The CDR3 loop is CAGSPELAVAFYEQYF. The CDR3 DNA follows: TGCGCCGGCAGCCCGGAACTAGCGGTCGCATTCTACGAGCAGTACTTC.

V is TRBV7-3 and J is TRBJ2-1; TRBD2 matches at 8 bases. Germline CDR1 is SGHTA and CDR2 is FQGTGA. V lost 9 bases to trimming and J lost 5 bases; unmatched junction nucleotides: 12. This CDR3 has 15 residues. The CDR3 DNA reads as TGTGCCAGTAAACTACTAGCGGACACACACAATGAGCAGTTCTTC. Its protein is CASKLLADTHNEQFF.

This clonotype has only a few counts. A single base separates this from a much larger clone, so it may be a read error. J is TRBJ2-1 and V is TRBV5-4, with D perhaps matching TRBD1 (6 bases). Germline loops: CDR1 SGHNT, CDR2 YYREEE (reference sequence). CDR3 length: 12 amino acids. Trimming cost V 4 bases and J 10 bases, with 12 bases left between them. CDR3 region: CASSKGDQEQFF. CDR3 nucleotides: TGTGCCAGCAGCAAGGGGGACCAGGAGCAGTTCTTC.